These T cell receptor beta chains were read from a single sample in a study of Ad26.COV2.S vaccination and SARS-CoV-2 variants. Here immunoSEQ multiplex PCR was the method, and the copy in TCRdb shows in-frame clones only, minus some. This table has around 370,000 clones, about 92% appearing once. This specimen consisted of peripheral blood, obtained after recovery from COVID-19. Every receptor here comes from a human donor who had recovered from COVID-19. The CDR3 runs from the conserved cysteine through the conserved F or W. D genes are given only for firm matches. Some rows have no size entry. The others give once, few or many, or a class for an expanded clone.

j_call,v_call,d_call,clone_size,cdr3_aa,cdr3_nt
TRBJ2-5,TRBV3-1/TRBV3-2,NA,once,CASSQEWGKGETQYF,TGTGCCAGCAGCCAAGAGTGGGGGAAGGGGGAGACCCAGTACTTC
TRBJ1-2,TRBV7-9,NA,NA,CASSSRVTEGYTF,TGTGCCAGCAGTTCCAGGGTGACGGAGGGCTACACCTTC
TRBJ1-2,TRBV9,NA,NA,CASSVEGSPLYGYTF,TGTGCCAGCAGCGTAGAGGGTTCCCCACTATATGGCTACACCTTC
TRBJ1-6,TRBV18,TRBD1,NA,CASSAGTGYLPPLHF,TGTGCCAGCTCAGCCGGGACAGGGTACCTTCCACCCCTCCACTTT
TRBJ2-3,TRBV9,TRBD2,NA,CASSVAGGPGDTQYF,TGTGCCAGCAGCGTAGCGGGGGGGCCGGGAGATACGCAGTATTTT
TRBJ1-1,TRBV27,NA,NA,CATGGSTEAFF,TGTGCCACCGGGGGGAGTACTGAAGCTTTCTTT
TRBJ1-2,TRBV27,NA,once,CASSLVQGQSNYGYTF,TGTGCCAGCAGTTTAGTCCAAGGACAATCTAACTATGGCTACACCTTC
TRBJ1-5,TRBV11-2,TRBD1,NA,CASSPRQGWEGQPQHF,TGTGCCAGCAGCCCGCGACAGGGGTGGGAGGGTCAGCCCCAGCATTTT
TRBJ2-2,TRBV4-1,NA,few,CASSQDPSPANTGELFF,TGCGCCAGCAGCCAAGATCCCTCCCCCGCGAACACCGGGGAGCTGTTTTTT
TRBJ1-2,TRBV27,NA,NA,CASSFGANYGYTF,TGTGCCAGCAGTTTCGGCGCTAACTATGGCTACACCTTC
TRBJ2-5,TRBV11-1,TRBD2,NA,CASSFPGGETQYF,TGTGCCAGCAGCTTCCCGGGAGGGGAGACCCAGTACTTC
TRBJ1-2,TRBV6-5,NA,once,CASSYSGQQPKYGYTF,TGTGCCAGCAGTTACTCTGGGCAGCAGCCTAAGTATGGCTACACCTTC
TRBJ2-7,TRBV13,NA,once,CASSQRGAGNSYEQYF,TGTGCCAGCAGCCAACGCGGGGCAGGGAACTCCTACGAGCAGTACTTC
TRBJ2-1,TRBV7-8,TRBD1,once,CASSYNPGQYNEQFF,TGTGCCAGCAGCTACAACCCGGGACAGTACAATGAGCAGTTCTTC
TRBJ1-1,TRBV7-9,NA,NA,CASSLVTNTEAFF,TGTGCCAGCAGCTTAGTAACTAACACTGAAGCTTTCTTT
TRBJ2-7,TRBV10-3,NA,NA,CAISSPEGAYEQYF,TGTGCCATCAGTTCCCCGGAAGGGGCCTACGAGCAGTACTTC
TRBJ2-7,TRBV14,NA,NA,CASSLSTGLERVEYF,TGTGCCAGCAGCCTCTCAACGGGACTGGAAAGAGTCGAGTACTTC
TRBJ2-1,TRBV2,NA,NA,CASSDPAGPYNEQFF,TGTGCCAGCAGTGATCCGGCAGGGCCCTACAATGAGCAGTTCTTC
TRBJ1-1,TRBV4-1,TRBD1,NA,CASSQKTGLNTEAFF,TGCGCCAGCAGCCAGAAGACAGGGTTGAACACTGAAGCTTTCTTT
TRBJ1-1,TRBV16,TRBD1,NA,CASSPQGAAEAFF,TGTGCCAGCAGCCCACAGGGGGCGGCTGAAGCTTTCTTT
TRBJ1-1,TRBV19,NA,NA,CASQPLGRGNMNTEAFF,TGTGCCAGTCAACCGCTCGGCAGGGGAAACATGAACACTGAAGCTTTCTTT
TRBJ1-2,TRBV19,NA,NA,CASSGLVYISYTF,TGTGCCAGTAGTGGGCTAGTCTATATTAGCTACACCTTC
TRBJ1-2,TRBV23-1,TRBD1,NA,CASGPRQGAQGLIRVYGYTF,TGCGCCAGCGGACCGAGACAGGGGGCGCAGGGGCTTATTCGGGTTTATGGCTACACCTTC
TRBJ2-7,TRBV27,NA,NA,CASSPTVPTLSSEQYF,TGTGCCAGCAGTCCGACGGTCCCAACCCTGTCCTCCGAGCAGTACTTC
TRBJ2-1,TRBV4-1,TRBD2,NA,CASSQGGAGRYNEQFF,TGCGCCAGCAGCCAAGGGGGAGCGGGGCGTTACAATGAGCAGTTCTTC
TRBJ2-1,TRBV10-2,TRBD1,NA,CASDRDRGSEQFF,TGCGCCAGCGACCGGGACAGGGGTAGTGAGCAGTTCTTC
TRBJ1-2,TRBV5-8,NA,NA,CASSLAGQNYGYTF,TGTGCCAGCAGCTTGGCCGGACAGAACTATGGCTACACCTTC
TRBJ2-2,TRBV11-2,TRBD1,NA,CASSPGQVNTGELFF,TGTGCCAGCAGCCCGGGACAGGTTAACACCGGGGAGCTGTTTTTT
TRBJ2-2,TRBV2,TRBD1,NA,CATLPRDRENTGELFF,TGTGCCACCCTTCCCCGGGACAGGGAGAACACCGGGGAGCTGTTTTTT
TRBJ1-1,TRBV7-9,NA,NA,CASSRLGRGTEAFF,TGTGCCAGCAGCCGCCTAGGCAGGGGCACTGAAGCTTTCTTT
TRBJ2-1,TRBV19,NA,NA,CASSATTLDEQFF,TGTGCCAGTAGTGCCACAACCTTGGATGAGCAGTTCTTC
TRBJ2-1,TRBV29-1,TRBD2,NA,CSVGIAGGYNEQFF,TGCAGCGTTGGAATAGCGGGGGGATACAATGAGCAGTTCTTC
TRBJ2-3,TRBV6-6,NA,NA,CASSPASDTQYF,TGTGCCAGCAGCCCGGCCTCAGATACGCAGTATTTT
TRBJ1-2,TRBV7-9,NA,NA,CASSPPAGEGYTF,TGTGCCAGCAGTCCACCGGCAGGGGAAGGCTACACCTTC
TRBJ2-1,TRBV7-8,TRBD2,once,CASSHGGGPDEQFF,TGTGCCAGCAGCCACGGCGGGGGGCCCGATGAGCAGTTCTTC
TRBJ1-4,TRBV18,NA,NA,CASSPDRTNEKLFF,TGTGCCAGCTCACCTGACAGAACTAATGAAAAACTGTTTTTT
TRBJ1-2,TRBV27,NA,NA,CASSLRSSRYGYTF,TGTGCCAGCAGTTTAAGGTCCTCTCGCTATGGCTACACCTTC
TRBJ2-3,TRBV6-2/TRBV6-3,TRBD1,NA,CASSVTGIDTDTQYF,TGTGCCAGCAGTGTGACAGGGATAGATACAGATACGCAGTATTTT
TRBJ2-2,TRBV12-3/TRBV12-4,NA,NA,CASRRQETGELFF,TGTGCCAGCAGACGCCAAGAAACCGGGGAGCTGTTTTTT
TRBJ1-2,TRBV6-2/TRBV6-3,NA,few,CASSYPLRDGLNYGYTF,TGTGCCAGCAGTTACCCCCTCCGGGACGGCCTTAACTATGGCTACACCTTC
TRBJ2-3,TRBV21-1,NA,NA,CASKGIAGGF,TGTGCCAGCAAGGGAATAGCGGGGGGTTTT
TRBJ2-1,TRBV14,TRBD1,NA,CASSQGVGTDYNEQFF,TGTGCCAGCAGCCAAGGGGTCGGGACAGATTACAATGAGCAGTTCTTC
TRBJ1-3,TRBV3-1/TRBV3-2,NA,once,CASSQDSAARNTIYF,TGTGCCAGCAGCCAAGATTCGGCAGCCCGAAACACCATATATTTT
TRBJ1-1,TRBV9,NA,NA,CASSAAQVITEAFF,TGTGCCAGCAGCGCAGCTCAGGTGATCACTGAAGCTTTCTTT
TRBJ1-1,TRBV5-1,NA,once,CASRQGVGNTEAFF,TGCGCCAGCAGACAGGGAGTTGGAAACACTGAAGCTTTCTTT
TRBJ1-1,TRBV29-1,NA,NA,CSVEDGGIYTEAFF,TGCAGCGTTGAAGACGGGGGGATCTACACTGAAGCTTTCTTT
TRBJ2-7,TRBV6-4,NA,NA,CASSDSRGEQYF,TGTGCCAGCAGTGACTCCAGGGGCGAGCAGTACTTC
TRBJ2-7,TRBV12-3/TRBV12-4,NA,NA,CASSTGKYEQYF,TGTGCCAGCAGCACAGGGAAATACGAGCAGTACTTC